This T cell receptor beta chain stems from a study of cytotoxic CD8 clonotypes in ibrutinib-treated CLL. Study at large: Among the samples, the mean was 255,043 productive templates and some 100,000 productive rearrangements.

This CDR3 spans 12 amino acids. Deletions cut 1 base from V and 7 bases from J, with 7 bases between. The germline V gene encodes CDR1 SGHVS and CDR2 FNYEAQ. Here immunoSEQ multiplex PCR was the method, and the copy in TCRdb shows in-frame clones only, minus some. Among 200,000 or so clones listed, more than 75% were seen once. The sequencing used PBMCs, collected after 12 months of ibrutinib treatment. This sequence joins TRBV7-6 and TRBJ1-1; D gene ambiguous. The receptor was isolated from a human donor with chronic lymphocytic leukemia. DNA for the CDR3: TGTGCCAGCAGCTTAGAGGGTGGTGAAGCTTTCTTT. Translated: CASSLEGGEAFF.